The sample holds a few counts of the clone carrying this T cell receptor beta chain. This entry belongs to a study of CD8+CD57+ T cells in acquired aplastic anemia. Template material for TCR beta VDJ and CDR3 profiling consisted of genomic DNA. Via MiXCR, TCRdb re-called the reads, giving one row per CDR3 protein. The sample includes roughly 86,000 distinct CDR3 sequences, about 45% seen only once; the top ten take 60% to 75%. The sample comprised sorted CD4+, CD8+, or CD8+CD57+ T cells (not recorded which) from PBMCs. This TCR was sampled from a human donor in good health, serving as a control.

The DNA of the CDR3 is TGCAGCGTTGATTTGCGTCTAGCGGGGGGGGGTCAGTTCTTC. Amino acids: CSVDLRLAGGGQFF. J is TRBJ2-1 and V is TRBV29-1; 12 bases map to TRBD2. The J segment lost 13 bases and the V segment lost 3 bases, leaving 10 bases of the junction unmatched. CDR3 length: 14 residues. Germline assignment: CDR1 SQVTM and CDR2 ANQGSEA.